This T cell receptor beta chain was captured by sequencing in a study of spatial heterogeneity in lung cancer. Whole-study context: The study observed each unique TCR and UMI combination more than ten times on average in raw reads.

Noted time point: sample taken at primary tumor resection. The approximately 72 donors had untreated early-stage non-small cell lung cancer. Findings and limits, study-wide: The study found ubiquitous expanded tumor TCRs in blood more at resection than follow-up.

TCR cDNA molecules were tagged individually, and each one carried a unique molecular identifier. TCRdb recomputed calls from the 5' RACE reads with MiXCR, one row per CDR3 protein. Of 6,500 to 9,000 distinct CDR3 sequences in the sample, over 7.5% were seen once. This clonotype was recorded many times. Its antigen is undetermined. Sequenced here: PBMCs, sampled at surgery. This receptor was identified in a male donor with early-stage non-small cell lung cancer.

The CDR3 region is CASSPTGGDQPQHF. The DNA of the CDR3 is TGTGCCAGCAGCCCGACAGGGGGCGACCAGCCCCAGCATTTT. The chain carries TRBV11-2 and TRBJ1-5; TRBD1 matches at 10 bases. This CDR3 contains 14 residues. The trim removed 5 bases at V and 7 bases at J, leaving 5 bases unmatched. Germline V gene sequence: CDR1 SGHAT, CDR2 FQNNGV.